The source of this TCR beta chain is a study of cytomegalovirus exposure and HLA in healthy donors (dated by TCRdb to about 2017). Looking at the study overall: A later analysis indicated that the 130 or so validation repertoires were generated on the platform also employed for the approximately 700 repertoires of the first cohort. The aim of the study was to test whether cataloging public T cell receptors could identify signatures of past pathogen exposure. In addition to the first cohort of approximately 670 subjects, a separate validation cohort of approximately 130 different subjects was used. To predict cytomegalovirus infection status, the study combined high-throughput TCR immunosequencing, statistical association of individual TCRs with disease status, and machine learning.

The library was built by means of the immunoSEQ multiplex PCR assay. The study's own analysis went as follows. A statistical classification framework was built for diagnosing cytomegalovirus status from the catalog of TCR beta chain sequences. TCRdb carries this immuneACCESS record with in-frame sequences only. Its versions omit some clonotypes, under half of them owing to an unresolved V gene in the studies checked, with the rest unexplained. V and J calls plus clone size are reproduced from that table; the DNA served to infer D and trimming. This sample is represented by about 120,000 clones; roughly nine tenths of them were singletons. The ten largest clones take up around 1.2% of the sample. The donors belonged to the validation cohort of about 120 subjects, which was separate from the approximately 700-subject first cohort. As to this clone: The clone's antigen remains unknown. The sample holds no much larger clone one base away, and base qualities are not on file.

Taken from cysteine to phenylalanine, the CDR3 has 15 residues. Here the CDR3 DNA is all that survives: 45 bases in frame from base 1. V has 6 bases trimmed and J has 0 bases trimmed; junction bases matching no gene number 5. According to the germline V gene (reference sequence), CDR1 reads MNHNY and CDR2 reads SVGAGI. Broader findings and caveats from the paper: The classifier was reported to diagnose cytomegalovirus status with high specificity and sensitivity in both the original cohort and the validation cohort. The validation cohort had no HLA typing available for a later analysis, so co-occurrence within that cohort was assessed over all 130 or so repertoires. In vitro tests confirmed that three of the cytomegalovirus-associated TCR beta chains recognize cytomegalovirus antigens. Of the cluster scores, 90% to 95% were above 0 in a later analysis, which found that TCRs clustered in the first cohort also tended to co-occur in the 120 validation repertoires. Across donors, most TCR sequences were observed very rarely, whereas some public TCRs were present in many individuals. The authors suggested that the approach could potentially be generalized to other disease states and immunological phenotypes. A total of 150 to 200 TCR beta chains were listed by the study as associated with cytomegalovirus.

Sequencing input: PBMCs. The rearranged segments are TRBV6-6 and TRBJ2-3; 8 nucleotides in the junction match TRBD2. The sequence was collected from a young woman in good health and CMV-seronegative. CDR3 loop: CASRSSGTSTDTQYF. The DNA sequence is as follows: TGTGCCAGCAGGAGTAGCGGGACTAGCACAGATACGCAGTATTTT.